This entry describes one T cell receptor (beta chain). This sample was taken from a study of blood T cell repertoires in COVID-19. Turning to the study itself: The cDNA or gDNA used as material had been derived from T cells, B-cell-depleted T cells, or PBMCs.

Profiled with immunoSEQ multiplex PCR; TCRdb holds only in-frame clones, not every one. The sample holds about 46,000 clones; 85% to 90% are singletons and the top ten take about 15%. With 4 bases removed from V and 6 bases from J, the gap between germline ends came to 16 bases. The CDR3 contains 14 residues. CDR1 and CDR2 (germline): SGHRS, YFSETQ. J is TRBJ1-2 and V is TRBV5-1; D is perhaps TRBD1 (5 bases). Sequenced sample: peripheral blood. The TCR sequence derives from a human donor in a cohort sampled during active COVID-19. CDR3: CASSGAGTDHGYTF. The CDR3 region has the DNA TGCGCCAGCAGCGGCGCCGGGACTGATCATGGCTACACCTTC.